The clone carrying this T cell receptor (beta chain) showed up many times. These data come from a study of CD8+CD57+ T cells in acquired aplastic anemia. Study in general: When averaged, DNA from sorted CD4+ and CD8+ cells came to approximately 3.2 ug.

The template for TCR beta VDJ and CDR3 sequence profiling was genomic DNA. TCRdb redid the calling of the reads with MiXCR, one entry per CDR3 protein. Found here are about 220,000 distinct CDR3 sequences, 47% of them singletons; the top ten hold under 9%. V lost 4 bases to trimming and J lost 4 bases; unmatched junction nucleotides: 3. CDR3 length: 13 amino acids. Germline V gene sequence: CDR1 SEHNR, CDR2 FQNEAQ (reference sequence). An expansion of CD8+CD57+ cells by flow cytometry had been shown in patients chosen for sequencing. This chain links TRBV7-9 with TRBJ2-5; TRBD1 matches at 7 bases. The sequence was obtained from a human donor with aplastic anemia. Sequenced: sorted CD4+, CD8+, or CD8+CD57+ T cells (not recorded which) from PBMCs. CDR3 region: CASSYRDRETQYF. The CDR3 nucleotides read TGTGCCAGCAGCTACCGGGACAGAGAGACCCAGTACTTC.